Each of the 24 T cell receptor beta chains below was sequenced from the same sample in a study of blood T cell repertoires in COVID-19. The table came from immunoSEQ multiplex PCR; TCRdb's copy has only in-frame clones and leaves some out. The table records 150,000 or so clones, about 83% of them present only once. Input material: peripheral blood. These receptors were taken from a woman aged 60 to 75 with COVID-19, enrolled during active disease.

The chain uses TRBV6-4 and TRBJ1-1; 7 nucleotides agree with TRBD1. V trimming: 3 bases; J trimming: 4 bases; junction bases outside the gene matches: 8. The CDR3 runs 15 residues. Germline assignment: CDR1 MRHNA and CDR2 SNTAGT. As DNA, the CDR3 is TGTGCCAGCAGTGAGTGGCAGGGGGGCGGCACTGAAGCTTTCTTT. Protein sequence: CASSEWQGGGTEAFF.

The chain uses TRBV3-1 (or the pseudogene TRBV3-2) and TRBJ1-2, with TRBD1 matching over 9 bases. The J segment lost 3 bases and the V segment lost 5 bases, leaving 7 bases of the junction unmatched. The CDR3 is 15 residues long. Germline V gene lookup returns CDR1 LGHDT and CDR2 YNNKEL (reference sequence). The chain's CDR3 is CASSGRDRADYGYTF. In nucleotides, the CDR3 is TGTGCCAGCAGCGGCCGGGACAGGGCGGACTATGGCTACACCTTC.

The chain is built from TRBV19 and TRBJ2-6; D is undetermined. This CDR3 is 16 amino acids long. The V and J ends lost 3 bases and 2 bases respectively, with 11 bases between them. Germline values: CDR1 LNHDA, CDR2 SQIVND (reference sequence). CDR3 sequence: CASSIQRPPGANVLTF. In nucleotides, the CDR3 is TGTGCCAGTAGTATTCAGAGGCCCCCTGGGGCCAACGTCCTGACTTTC.

The chain uses TRBV19 and TRBJ1-3; maybe TRBD1 (6 bases). This CDR3 comprises 15 residues. Trimming removed 7 bases at V and 0 bases at J, with 13 bases between. Germline V gene sequence: CDR1 LNHDA, CDR2 SQIVND (reference sequence). CDR3 bases: TGTGCCAGTACCCCACAGGGCCTCTCTGGAAACACCATATATTTT. Its protein is CASTPQGLSGNTIYF.

This clone was observed a few times. The chain links TRBV5-6 to TRBJ1-2, with D unclear. CDR1 and CDR2 from the germline V gene are SGHDT and YYEEEE. The CDR3 spans 12 residues. The V and J ends lost 2 bases and 4 bases respectively, with 6 bases between them. Here the CDR3 DNA reads TGTGCCAGCAGCTTACTAGCCTATGGCTACACCTTC. It codes for CASSLLAYGYTF.

This chain connects TRBV4-2 to TRBJ2-3; 8 nucleotides match TRBD2. This CDR3 spans 15 amino acids. With V trimmed by 9 bases and J by 5 bases, 13 bases remained unmatched. The germline CDR1 and CDR2 sequences are LGHNA and YNFKEQ. The CDR3 loop is CASNLAGGTGDTQYF. DNA for the CDR3: TGTGCCAGTAACTTGGCGGGGGGTACCGGAGATACGCAGTATTTT.

The V call is TRBV5-1, the J call TRBJ2-7, with D tentatively TRBD1 (5 bases). Germline V gene sequence: CDR1 SGHRS, CDR2 YFSETQ. This CDR3 region has 14 residues. Between the trimmed V and J ends, which lost 4 bases and 6 bases, there was a span of 17 bases. The CDR3 sequence is CASSRTPDISEQYF. CDR3 nucleotides: TGCGCCAGCAGCCGGACACCGGATATTTCCGAGCAGTACTTC.

The chain joins TRBV29-1 to TRBJ1-1; possibly TRBD1 for D (6 bases). CDR3 length: 13 amino acids. V was clipped by 5 bases and J by 5 bases, with 15 bases between them. Germline CDR1 and CDR2: SQVTM and ANQGSEA. The CDR3 region has the DNA TGCAGCGTTTTGGAGGACAGCCGAACTGAAGCTTTCTTT. It translates to CSVLEDSRTEAFF.

J is TRBJ1-3 and V is TRBV6-1, with D tentatively TRBD1 (5 bases). Germline loops: CDR1 MNHNS, CDR2 SASEGT. V was shortened by 4 bases and J by 0 bases, with 13 bases between the two germline ends. CDR3 length: 16 amino acids. The CDR3, as DNA: TGTGCCAGCAGTGCGATTACAGGTTACTCTGGAAACACCATATATTTT. It specifies CASSAITGYSGNTIYF.

This sequence joins TRBV7-2 and TRBJ1-4, with D uncertain. The length of the CDR3 is 15 residues. The ends were cut back, 5 bases at V and 0 bases at J, with 10 bases in the middle. CDR1 SGHTA and CDR2 FQGNSA come from the germline V gene. CDR3 sequence: CASSRTLATNEKLFF. In DNA form, the CDR3 reads TGTGCCAGCAGCCGGACTCTTGCAACTAATGAAAAACTGTTTTTT.

The chain couples TRBV27 to TRBJ1-1; 8 bases match TRBD1. The germline CDR1 and CDR2 sequences are MNHEY and SMNVEV (reference sequence). CDR3 size: 14 residues. V lost 5 bases and J lost 0; bases outside the gene matches: 2. The CDR3 DNA reads TGTGCCAGCAGTCCGGACAGGGTGAACACTGAAGCTTTCTTT. Translated: CASSPDRVNTEAFF.

This clone was counted between two and nine times. The V gene is TRBV5-8, the J gene TRBJ2-5; D might be TRBD1 (5 bases). Between the trimmed V and J ends, which lost 2 bases and 0 bases, there was a span of 17 bases. The CDR3 sequence is 17 residues long. The germline V gene has CDR1 SGHTS and CDR2 YDEGEE. The CDR3 sequence is CASSFRQGIANQETQYF. CDR3 bases: TGTGCCAGCAGCTTCAGGCAGGGAATAGCTAACCAAGAGACCCAGTACTTC.

This chain links TRBV14 with TRBJ1-1; D perhaps matches TRBD1 (5 bases). CDR1 is SGHDN and CDR2 is FVKESK in the germline V gene. The V gene lost 4 bases and the J gene lost 3 bases, with 18 bases spanning the gap. This CDR3 has 16 amino acids. CDR3 DNA sequence: TGTGCCAGCAGCCCCGTTACAGGACGGGGGGACACTGAAGCTTTCTTT. It yields the protein CASSPVTGRGDTEAFF.

This sequence joins TRBV19 and TRBJ2-5; unclear D gene. The CDR3 covers 15 residues. Trimming pared 2 bases from V and 0 bases from J, leaving 10 bases between. The V gene's germline CDR1 is LNHDA and CDR2 SQIVND (reference sequence). In DNA, the CDR3 is TGTGCCAGTAGTATAACCTTAGAACACCAAGAGACCCAGTACTTC. This codes for CASSITLEHQETQYF.

The chain links TRBV24-1 to TRBJ1-2; D is undetermined. The CDR3 extends over 12 amino acids. The ends were cut back, 4 bases at V and 6 bases at J, with 8 bases in the middle. CDR1 is KGHDR, CDR2 SFDVKD, per germline. The CDR3 sequence: CATSEGRDGYTF. CDR3 DNA sequence: TGTGCCACCAGTGAGGGGAGGGATGGCTACACCTTC.

The chain has TRBV19 and TRBJ1-5, with 7 bases lining up with TRBD1. V trimming: 4 bases; J trimming: 7 bases; junction bases outside the gene matches: 4. The germline CDR1 and CDR2 sequences are LNHDA and SQIVND (reference sequence). The CDR3 has 13 residues. CDR3 sequence reads: CASSTDRAQPQHF. CDR3 sequence (DNA): TGTGCCAGTAGTACCGACAGGGCGCAGCCCCAGCATTTT.

J is TRBJ2-3 and V is TRBV5-1, with a tentative D call TRBD1 (5 bases). With 4 bases removed from V and 3 bases from J, the gap between germline ends came to 9 bases. The CDR3 extends over 13 amino acids. Germline CDR1 and CDR2: SGHRS and YFSETQ. The CDR3 loop is CASSMQGTDTQYF. DNA of the CDR3: TGCGCCAGCAGCATGCAGGGTACAGATACGCAGTATTTT.

The J gene is TRBJ1-2, the V gene TRBV9, with D perhaps TRBD1 (5 bases). The V end lost 8 bases, the J end lost 5 bases, and 19 bases lay between the germline ends. This CDR3 is built from 14 residues. The germline V gene encodes CDR1 SGDLS and CDR2 YYNGEE. The DNA of the CDR3 is TGTGCCAGACGACGGCCAGGGTTACCTTATGGCTACACCTTC. This gives the protein CARRRPGLPYGYTF. The whole variable domain, remainder taken from reference TRBV9 and TRBJ1-2, is DSGVTQTPKHLITATGQRVTLRCSPRSGDLSVYWYQQSLDQGLQFLIQYYNGEERAKGNILERFSAQQFPDLHSELNLSSLELGDSALYFCARRRPGLPYGYTFGSGTRLTVV.

This sequence joins TRBV16 and TRBJ1-3, with D unclear. This CDR3 contains 16 residues. CDR1 KGHSY and CDR2 FQNENV come from the germline V gene. V lost 1 base, J lost 1 base, and 11 bases lay in between. CDR3: CASSQFGVISGNTIYF. CDR3 DNA sequence: TGTGCCAGCAGCCAATTCGGGGTTATTTCTGGAAACACCATATATTTT.

This sequence joins TRBV28 and TRBJ1-1; D gene uncertain. Germline loops: CDR1 MDHEN, CDR2 SYDVKM. V was shortened by 1 base and J by 8 bases, with 11 bases between the two germline ends. The CDR3 contains 13 residues. Here the CDR3 DNA reads TGTGCCAGCAGTTTATACTCCCCACCCGAAGCTTTCTTT. It is translated as CASSLYSPPEAFF.

The table lists this clone with a few counts. CDR3 DNA sequence: TGCAGCGCCACGCGCGGTCCGGAAGCTTTCTTT. Its protein is CSATRGPEAFF. The V call is TRBV29-1, the J call TRBJ1-1, with D unclear. Deletions cut 7 bases from V and 8 bases from J, with 14 bases between. This CDR3 is 11 amino acids long. The germline CDR1 and CDR2 sequences are SQVTM and ANQGSEA.

V is TRBV18 and J is TRBJ1-6; D not certain. Germline values: CDR1 KGHSH, CDR2 LQKENI. Trimming shortened V by 2 bases and J by 0 bases, and 14 bases separated the two germline ends. The CDR3 spans 18 residues. The CDR3 protein is CASSPRSQASSYNSPLHF. The CDR3 region has the DNA TGTGCCAGCTCACCAAGGTCGCAGGCAAGCTCCTATAATTCACCCCTCCACTTT.

The V call is TRBV5-1, the J call TRBJ1-1; TRBD1 is a possible D gene (6 bases). Per the germline V gene, CDR1 is SGHRS and CDR2 is YFSETQ. The CDR3 has 15 residues. V gave up 0 bases and J gave up 1 base, with 10 bases separating them. CDR3 nucleotides: TGCGCCAGCAGCTTGGGACAGGTGGGGAACACTGAAGCTTTCTTT. This sequence encodes CASSLGQVGNTEAFF.

CDR3 nucleotides: TGTGCCAGCAGCCAATGGGGGACTAGCGGGGCGGAGACCCAGTACTTC. Translating it yields CASSQWGTSGAETQYF. J is TRBJ2-5 and V is TRBV3-1 (or the pseudogene TRBV3-2); 13 bases align to TRBD2. The CDR3 totals 16 residues. V was pared by 2 bases and J by 5 bases, with 5 bases of the junction left unmatched. In germline, CDR1 is LGHDT, CDR2 YNNKEL (reference sequence).